This T cell receptor beta chain was identified in a study of Graves' ophthalmopathy and Graves' hyperthyroidism. Broader study findings: Blood also held most thyroid clonotypes expanded above 0.001 frequency.

V lost 3 bases and J 4 bases, leaving 9 bases between the germline ends. This CDR3 spans 12 amino acids. Germline V lookup: CDR1 DFQATT, CDR2 SNEGSKA (reference sequence). Being free of ophthalmopathy for 18 months of follow-up defined stable hyperthyroidism. Diagnostic conclusions were grounded in clinical symptoms, serum thyroxine, TRAb, thyroid ultrasound and orbital computed tomography. PBMCs came from approximately 10 ml of fresh peripheral blood. RNA transcripts served as template for amplifying TCR beta CDR3 sequences. Investigators did first-round RT-PCR with HTBI primers, then second-round multiplex PCR. TCRdb reprocessed the multiplex PCR reads with MiXCR, giving one entry per CDR3 protein. The data show 500,000 to 700,000 distinct CDR3 sequences, about 24% seen once. Ten or more counts support this clonotype. As yet, its antigen is unknown.

The sequence came from a woman under 30 with stable Graves' hyperthyroidism. Some clones in this sample may be carry-over from other donors' samples. The specimen sequenced was peripheral blood. J is TRBJ1-2 and V is TRBV20-1; D is possibly TRBD1 (5 bases). Here the CDR3 DNA reads TGCAGTGCTAGTCATAGGGGCTATGGCTACACCTTC. Protein product: CSASHRGYGYTF.